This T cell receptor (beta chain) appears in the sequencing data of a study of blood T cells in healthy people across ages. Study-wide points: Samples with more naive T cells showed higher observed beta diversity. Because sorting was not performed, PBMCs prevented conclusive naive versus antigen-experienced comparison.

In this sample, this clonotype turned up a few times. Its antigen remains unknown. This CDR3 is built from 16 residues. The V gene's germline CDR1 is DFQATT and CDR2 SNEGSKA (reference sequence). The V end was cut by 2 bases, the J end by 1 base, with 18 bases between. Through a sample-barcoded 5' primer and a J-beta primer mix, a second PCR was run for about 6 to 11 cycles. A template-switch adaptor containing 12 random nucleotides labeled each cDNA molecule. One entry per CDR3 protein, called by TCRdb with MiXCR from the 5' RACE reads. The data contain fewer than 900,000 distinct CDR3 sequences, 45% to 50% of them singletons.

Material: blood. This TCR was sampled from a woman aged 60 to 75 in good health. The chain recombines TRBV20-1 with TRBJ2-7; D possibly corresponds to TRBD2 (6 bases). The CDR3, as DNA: TGCAGTGCTAGACCCGGCCTAGCGCGAGTTTCCTACGAGCAGTACTTC. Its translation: CSARPGLARVSYEQYF.